These 20 T cell receptor beta chains were sequenced from one sample in a study of T cells after posttransplantation cyclophosphamide. Sequencing used immunoSEQ multiplex PCR; TCRdb keeps in-frame clones, though not all of them. The sample carries tens of thousands of clones, around 80% recorded once. Cyclophosphamide on days +3 and +4 followed busulfan-fludarabine conditioning and a marrow graft. Source: CD4+ T cells sorted from blood, taken 1903 days after a stem cell transplant with posttransplant cyclophosphamide. These receptors were taken from a female patient in her thirties or forties who received an allogeneic stem cell transplant from a related donor, was CMV-positive, and had no GVHD. Some of the T cells may derive from the graft donor.

The V gene is TRBV10-3, the J gene TRBJ2-3; 10 bases fit TRBD2. Trimming cost V 6 bases and J 3 bases; bases outside gene matches: 9. This CDR3 has 16 amino acids. Looked up from germline, CDR1 is ENHRY and CDR2 is SYGVKD. CDR3 in DNA: TGTGCCATCAGCGGGCTAGCGGGGGCTCAGACAGATACGCAGTATTTT. This sequence encodes CAISGLAGAQTDTQYF.

The rearrangement links TRBV6-1 to TRBJ2-7, with 10 bases lining up with TRBD1. Germline-derived CDR1 and CDR2 are MNHNS and SASEGT. This CDR3 has 15 residues. Trimming took 7 bases from V and 6 from J; bases not matched to a gene: 12. DNA of the CDR3: TGTGCCAGCACTCCCTTGACAGGGGGCTTGGGCGAGCAGTACTTC. Its protein is CASTPLTGGLGEQYF.

V usage is TRBV6-6 and J usage is TRBJ1-6, with D hard to call. The CDR3 has 15 amino acids. CDR1 and CDR2 (germline): MNHNY, SVGAGI (reference sequence). The ends were cut back, 0 bases at V and 8 bases at J, with 11 bases in the middle. In DNA, the CDR3 is TGTGCCAGCAGTTACTCCGGGGAAAGAGATTCACCCCTCCACTTT. Translated: CASSYSGERDSPLHF.

V and J are TRBV25-1 and TRBJ1-2; no firm D call. Trimming shortened V by 1 base and J by 5 bases, and 5 bases separated the two germline ends. Germline V gives CDR1 MGHDK, CDR2 SYGVNS. The CDR3 extends over 12 amino acids. The CDR3 loop is CASSESSYGYTF. The CDR3 DNA reads as TGTGCCAGCAGTGAATCCAGTTATGGCTACACCTTC.

This clone was picked up a small number of times. V is TRBV7-2 and J is TRBJ1-2; D possibly corresponds to TRBD1 (6 bases). The CDR3 totals 13 residues. The V end was cut by 2 bases, the J end by 7 bases, with 11 bases between. Germline assignment: CDR1 SGHTA and CDR2 FQGNSA. The CDR3 protein is CASSLPAGVGYTF. The DNA for the CDR3 is TGTGCCAGCAGCTTACCCGCAGGGGTTGGCTACACCTTC. The full variable domain, rest sourced from reference TRBV7-2 and TRBJ1-2, is GAGVSQSPSNKVTEKGKDVELRCDPISGHTALYWYRQSLGQGLEFLIYFQGNSAPDKSGLPSDRFSAERTGGSVSTLTIQRTQQEDSAVYLCASSLPAGVGYTFGSGTRLTVV.

This rearrangement joins TRBV4-1 to TRBJ2-7, with 9 bases matching TRBD1. V shed 2 bases and J 3 bases; nucleotides not matched to a gene: 14. CDR1 and CDR2 (germline): MGHRA, YSYEKL. CDR3 length: 18 residues. CDR3 nucleotides: TGCGCCAGCAGCCAAAATACCTTTCCGGGACAGGGATACTACGAGCAGTACTTC. Translation: CASSQNTFPGQGYYEQYF.

The V call is TRBV6-1, the J call TRBJ2-7; 8 bases fit TRBD1. The germline CDR1 and CDR2 sequences are MNHNS and SASEGT. The V and J ends lost 6 bases and 0 bases, in that order; junction bases with no gene match: 4. The CDR3 extends over 14 amino acids. The CDR3 DNA is TGTGCCAGCAGGGATCAGGGGGCCTCCTACGAGCAGTACTTC. Translation: CASRDQGASYEQYF.

This sequence joins TRBV9 and TRBJ2-1; 11 positions agree with TRBD2. The CDR3 is made up of 15 amino acids. Per the germline V gene, CDR1 is SGDLS and CDR2 is YYNGEE. Trimming cost V 0 bases and J 6 bases; bases outside gene matches: 2. This chain's CDR3 is CASSVALAGANEQFF. The DNA of the CDR3 is TGTGCCAGCAGCGTAGCACTAGCGGGAGCCAATGAGCAGTTCTTC.

The chain has TRBV7-9 and TRBJ2-1, with 12 bases identical to TRBD2. Trimming took 3 bases from V and 1 from J; bases not matched to a gene: 10. The CDR3 consists of 19 residues. Per the germline V gene, CDR1 is SEHNR and CDR2 is FQNEAQ (reference sequence). The CDR3 sequence is CASSFLLGLAGTSYNEQFF. The CDR3 nucleotides are TGTGCCAGCAGCTTCCTCTTAGGACTAGCGGGGACATCCTACAATGAGCAGTTCTTC.

The CDR3 sequence is CASSPRGQSTEAFF. The CDR3 coding sequence is TGTGCCAGCAGCCCTCGGGGACAGAGCACTGAAGCTTTCTTT. The V call is TRBV11-1, the J call TRBJ1-1; 7 positions agree with TRBD1. Germline trimming cut 5 bases from V and 4 bases from J; bases unmatched to any gene: 7. CDR1 SGHAT and CDR2 FQDESV come from the germline V gene (reference sequence). CDR3 length equals 14 residues. Complete variable domain (other parts from reference TRBV11-1 and TRBJ1-1): EAEVAQSPRYKITEKSQAVAFWCDPISGHATLYWYRQILGQGPELLVQFQDESVVDDSQLPKDRFSAERLKGVDSTLKIQPAELGDSAMYLCASSPRGQSTEAFFGQGTRLTVV.

The rearrangement links TRBV5-1 to TRBJ2-7; 7 bases are a match to TRBD1. Germline lookup yields CDR1 SGHRS and CDR2 YFSETQ. V gave up 4 bases and J gave up 3 bases; unmatched junction bases: 1. The CDR3 has 12 amino acids. This chain's CDR3 is CASSRDSYEQYF. The DNA for the CDR3 is TGCGCCAGCAGCCGGGACAGCTACGAGCAGTACTTC.

This clone was recorded only once. This rearrangement joins TRBV14 to TRBJ2-7; possibly TRBD1 for D (6 bases). V was trimmed by 1 base and J by 5 bases, leaving 9 bases between them. The CDR3 runs 13 residues. Germline CDR1 is SGHDN and CDR2 is FVKESK. The CDR3 here is CASSQAGGNEQYF. In DNA, the CDR3 is TGTGCCAGCAGCCAAGCTGGGGGCAACGAGCAGTACTTC. Complete variable domain (other parts from reference TRBV14 and TRBJ2-7): EAGVTQFPSHSVIEKGQTVTLRCDPISGHDNLYWYRRVMGKEIKFLLHFVKESKQDESGMPNNRFLAERTGGTYSTLKVQPAELEDSGVYFCASSQAGGNEQYFGPGTRLTVT.

In this sample, this clone is medium-sized. The genes are TRBV4-1 and TRBJ1-4, with D unclear. This CDR3 region has 14 residues. Germline CDR1 reads MGHRA; CDR2 reads YSYEKL. The V end was cut by 0 bases, the J end by 4 bases, with 6 bases between. The chain's CDR3 is CASSQDSGNEKLFF. In DNA form, the CDR3 reads TGCGCCAGCAGCCAAGATTCGGGTAATGAAAAACTGTTTTTT.

This chain connects TRBV18 to TRBJ1-5; 8 bases are shared with TRBD1. The germline V gene has CDR1 KGHSH and CDR2 LQKENI. CDR3 length equals 14 residues. V trimming: 3 bases; J trimming: 6 bases; junction bases outside the gene matches: 4. The CDR3 reads CASSPGTGGQPQHF. The CDR3 DNA reads TGTGCCAGCTCACCTGGGACAGGAGGTCAGCCCCAGCATTTT. The full variable domain, with the rest looked up from reference TRBV18 and TRBJ1-5, is NAGVMQNPRHLVRRRGQEARLRCSPMKGHSHVYWYRQLPEEGLKFMVYLQKENIIDESGMPKERFSAEFPKEGPSILRIQQVVRGDSAAYFCASSPGTGGQPQHFGDGTRLSIL.

The CDR3 DNA follows: TGTGCCAGTAGTATCGGGGGGGCGTTAGAGACCCAGTACTTC. Translating gives CASSIGGALETQYF. The V gene is TRBV19, the J gene TRBJ2-5, with TRBD2 matching 8 bases. CDR3 size: 14 residues. Unmatched junction bases numbered 4, after V lost 3 bases and J lost 4 bases. CDR1 and CDR2 from the germline V gene are LNHDA and SQIVND (reference sequence).

In this sample, this clone turned up once. This sequence joins TRBV14 and TRBJ2-3, with 13 bases fitting TRBD2. With V trimmed by 4 bases and J by 3 bases, 10 bases remained unmatched. Germline assignment: CDR1 SGHDN and CDR2 FVKESK. The CDR3 is 18 residues long. Written as DNA, the CDR3 is TGTGCCAGCAGCCCCCTAATACTAGCGGGGGGGTATACAGATACGCAGTATTTT. Amino acid sequence: CASSPLILAGGYTDTQYF.

V gene TRBV14 combines with J gene TRBJ2-5, with TRBD2 matching 7 bases. J lost 5 bases, V lost 9 bases, and 3 bases had no gene match. The CDR3 has 11 residues. Germline values: CDR1 SGHDN, CDR2 FVKESK. This CDR3 reads CASGLGETQYF. CDR3 sequence (DNA): TGTGCCAGTGGACTAGGGGAGACCCAGTACTTC. The full variable domain, rest sourced from reference TRBV14 and TRBJ2-5, is EAGVTQFPSHSVIEKGQTVTLRCDPISGHDNLYWYRRVMGKEIKFLLHFVKESKQDESGMPNNRFLAERTGGTYSTLKVQPAELEDSGVYFCASGLGETQYFGPGTRLLVL.

The CDR3, as DNA: TGTGCCAGCACCACCCTAGGAGGGAATACTGAAGCTTTCTTT. Encoded protein: CASTTLGGNTEAFF. The chain uses TRBV5-4 and TRBJ1-1, with D unclear. V lost 6 bases to trimming and J lost 5 bases, with 17 bases between them. This CDR3 is built from 14 residues. CDR1 SGHNT and CDR2 YYREEE come from the germline V gene (reference sequence).

The rearrangement joins TRBV5-4 to TRBJ1-5; TRBD1 is a possible D gene (6 bases). Germline V gene lookup returns CDR1 SGHNT and CDR2 YYREEE (reference sequence). The CDR3 contains 14 residues. The V gene lost 0 bases and the J gene lost 7 bases, with 11 bases spanning the gap. CDR3 protein: CASSLAGQYQPQHF. The CDR3, as DNA: TGTGCCAGCAGCTTGGCCGGACAGTACCAGCCCCAGCATTTT.

This chain joins TRBV15 and TRBJ2-7; D is uncertain. The CDR3 sequence is 14 residues long. Per germline, CDR1 LNHNV and CDR2 YYDKDF (reference sequence). V was shortened by 1 base and J by 1 base, with 8 bases between the two germline ends. The CDR3 DNA reads as TGTGCCACCAGCAGAGCAGCGCCTTCCTACGAGCAGTACTTC. Translation: CATSRAAPSYEQYF.